The 14 T cell receptor beta chains below come from one sample, sequenced in a study of metastatic and nonmetastatic thyroid tumors. MiXCR re-clonotyped the PCR reads for TCRdb. Of more than 15,000 clones listed, 15% to 20% are singletons. There were no patients who had received any treatment before thyroid surgery. Sample: blood. The receptors were sampled from a male donor with papillary thyroid cancer or a benign thyroid nodule (not recorded which). Some clones in this sample may be carry-over from other donors' samples.

In this sample, this clone is medium-sized (0.01 to 0.1%). The chain uses TRBV4-3 and TRBJ2-3, with 8 bases identical to TRBD2. The CDR3 runs 14 residues. Germline lookup yields CDR1 LGHNA and CDR2 YSLEER. V was pared by 0 bases and J by 10 bases, with 6 bases of the junction left unmatched. The CDR3 protein is CASSQDRGAGAQYF. CDR3 nucleotide sequence: TGCGCCAGCAGCCAAGACAGGGGAGCGGGGGCGCAGTATTTT.

J is TRBJ2-7 and V is TRBV30; possibly TRBD2 for D (6 bases). The germline V and J ends were trimmed by 0 bases and 7 bases, with 13 bases remaining between them. Per germline, CDR1 GTSNPN and CDR2 SVGIG (reference sequence). The CDR3 spans 13 residues. The CDR3 loop is CAWSVGLGGEQYF. The CDR3 nucleotides read TGTGCCTGGAGTGTGGGGTTGGGGGGAGAGCAGTACTTC.

This clone was detected many times. The chain couples TRBV7-6 to TRBJ1-2; D uncertain. Germline CDR1 reads SGHVS; CDR2 reads FNYEAQ. The CDR3 consists of 16 residues. Between the trimmed V and J ends, which lost 1 base and 3 bases, there was a span of 15 bases. CDR3: CASSLEAHGNDYGYTF. For the CDR3, the DNA is TGTGCCAGCAGCTTAGAGGCTCATGGTAATGACTATGGCTACACCTTC.

This clone was detected ten times or more. One base away lies a much larger clone, so this may be a sequencing read error. The chain combines TRBV28 with TRBJ2-7; 9 bases align to TRBD1. The length of the CDR3 is 14 residues. CDR1 and CDR2 from the germline V gene are MDHEN and SYDVKM. CDR3 region: CASSWTGDWYEQHF. Written as DNA, the CDR3 is TGTGCCAGCAGTTGGACAGGGGATTGGTATGAGCAGCACTTC.

This clone was seen repeatedly, ten times or more. The chain carries TRBV10-3 and TRBJ2-7, with D perhaps given as TRBD1 or TRBD2 (5 bases each). Germline V gene sequence: CDR1 ENHRY, CDR2 SYGVKD. V dropped 2 bases and J dropped 8 bases, with 13 bases sitting between them. The CDR3 is made up of 13 amino acids. The chain's CDR3 is CAISEEGIVQQYF. CDR3 DNA sequence: TGTGCCATCAGTGAGGAGGGGATAGTTCAGCAGTACTTC.

The chain couples TRBV6-4 to TRBJ2-3; TRBD2 matches 7 bases. The CDR3 extends over 15 amino acids. J lost 4 bases, V lost 4 bases, and 8 bases had no gene match. Germline-derived CDR1 and CDR2 are MRHNA and SNTAGT. For the CDR3, the DNA is TGTGCCAGCAGTGGTGATGGCGGGAGCCCAGATACGCAGTATTTT. Protein sequence: CASSGDGGSPDTQYF.

This clone was picked up many times. The V and J genes are TRBV13 and TRBJ2-1; maybe TRBD2 (5 bases). V gave up 1 base and J gave up 7 bases, with 14 bases separating them. This CDR3 is built from 15 residues. The germline CDR1 and CDR2 sequences are PRHDT and FYEKMQ (reference sequence). The CDR3 nucleotides are TGTGCCAGCAGCTTAGAGCCGGGAAGCTTGAATGAGCAGTTCTTC. This sequence encodes CASSLEPGSLNEQFF.

This clone was observed at least ten times. V is TRBV19 and J is TRBJ2-5, with TRBD2 identical over 7 bases. Germline assignment: CDR1 LNHDA and CDR2 SQIVND (reference sequence). The CDR3 is made up of 14 amino acids. With 1 base clipped from V and 4 bases from J, the junction kept 3 bases outside the gene matches. In DNA form, the CDR3 reads TGTGCCAGTAGTATAGGTGGCGGGAGAGAGACCCAGTACTTC. Translating it yields CASSIGGGRETQYF.

This clone has ten or more counts. V and J are TRBV28 and TRBJ2-3, with 8 bases identical to TRBD2. J lost 1 base, V lost 5 bases, and 8 bases had no gene match. The CDR3 length is 16 residues. CDR1 and CDR2 (germline): MDHEN, SYDVKM. CDR3 DNA: TGTGCCAGCAGTGCCGAACTAGCGGTCGGCACAGATACGCAGTATTTT. Translated: CASSAELAVGTDTQYF.

In its sample, this clone was seen a few times. The rearrangement uses TRBV28 and TRBJ2-3; D unclear. The CDR3 has 14 amino acids. The V gene's germline CDR1 is MDHEN and CDR2 SYDVKM. V gave up 2 bases and J gave up 1 base, with 7 bases separating them. CDR3 loop: CASSLIAGTDTQYF. The CDR3 DNA follows: TGTGCCAGCAGTTTAATCGCCGGCACAGATACGCAGTATTTT.

In this sample, this clone turned up many times. This sequence joins TRBV5-1 and TRBJ2-1; 11 nucleotides agree with TRBD1. The CDR3 is made up of 15 amino acids. J lost 5 bases, V lost 6 bases, and 7 bases had no gene match. CDR1 and CDR2 from the germline V gene are SGHRS and YFSETQ. The CDR3 DNA sequence: TGCGCCAGCACCAAAGGACAGGGGGCAAACAATGAGCAGTTCTTC. Translation gives CASTKGQGANNEQFF.

This clone was seen at least ten times. V usage is TRBV4-1 and J usage is TRBJ2-7; D is undetermined. Trimming removed 0 bases at V and 3 bases at J, with 12 bases between. Germline V gives CDR1 MGHRA, CDR2 YSYEKL. The CDR3 consists of 15 residues. The CDR3 sequence: CASSQDTEYYYEQYF. Written as DNA, the CDR3 is TGCGCCAGCAGCCAAGATACTGAATACTACTACGAGCAGTACTTC.

On this clone: This could be a read error, since a much larger clone is one nucleotide away. V and J are TRBV24-1 and TRBJ2-1; 10 bases map to TRBD2. The CDR3 consists of 17 residues. CDR1 is KGHDR, CDR2 SFDVKD, per germline. Written as DNA, the CDR3 is TGTGCCGCCAGTGATAGACTAGCGGGCCTCGCTTACAATGAGCAGTTCTTC. It yields the protein CAASDRLAGLAYNEQFF.

This clone was detected ten times or more. The chain recombines TRBV7-2 with TRBJ2-7; D remains ambiguous. The germline V and J ends were trimmed by 1 base and 4 bases, with 2 bases remaining between them. Germline V gives CDR1 SGHTA, CDR2 FQGNSA. The CDR3 is made up of 11 amino acids. This CDR3 is CASSLVYEQYF. CDR3 bases: TGTGCCAGCAGCTTAGTGTACGAGCAGTACTTC.